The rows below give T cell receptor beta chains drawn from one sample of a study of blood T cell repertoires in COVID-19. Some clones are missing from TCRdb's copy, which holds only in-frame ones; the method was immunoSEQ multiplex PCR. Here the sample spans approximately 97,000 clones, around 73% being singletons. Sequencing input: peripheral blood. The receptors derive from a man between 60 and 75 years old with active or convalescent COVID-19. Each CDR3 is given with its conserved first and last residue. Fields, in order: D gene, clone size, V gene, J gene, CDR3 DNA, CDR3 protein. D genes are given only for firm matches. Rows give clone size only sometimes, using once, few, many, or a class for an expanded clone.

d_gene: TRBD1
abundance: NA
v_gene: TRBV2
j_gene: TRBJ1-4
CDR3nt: TGTGCCAGCATCCCGGGACAGACTAATGAAAAACTGTTTTTT
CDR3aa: CASIPGQTNEKLFF

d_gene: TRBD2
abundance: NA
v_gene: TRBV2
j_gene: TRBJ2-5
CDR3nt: TGTGCCAGCAGTCGACTAGCGGGGGGGGGTCAAGAGACCCAGTACTTC
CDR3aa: CASSRLAGGGQETQYF

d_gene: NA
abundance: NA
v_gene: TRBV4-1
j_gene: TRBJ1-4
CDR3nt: TGCGCCAGCAGCCAGTTGGGCGGGTCCCTAGGTGAAAAACTGTTTTTT
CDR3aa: CASSQLGGSLGEKLFF

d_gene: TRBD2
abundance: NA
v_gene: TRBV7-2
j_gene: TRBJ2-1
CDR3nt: TGTGCCAGCAGCTTTAGCGGGAGGGCCGGTGAGCAGTTCTTC
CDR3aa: CASSFSGRAGEQFF

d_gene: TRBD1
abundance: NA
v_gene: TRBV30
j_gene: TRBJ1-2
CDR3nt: TGTGCCTGGAGGGGATTCGAAACAGGGGTTGGCTACACCTTC
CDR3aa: CAWRGFETGVGYTF

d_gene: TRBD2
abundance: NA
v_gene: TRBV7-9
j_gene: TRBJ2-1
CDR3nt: TGTGCCAGCAGCTGGGGACTAGCGGGAGGGCCCGGGCGAAATGAGCAGTTCTTC
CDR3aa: CASSWGLAGGPGRNEQFF

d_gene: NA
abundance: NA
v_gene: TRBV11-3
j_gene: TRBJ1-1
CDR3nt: TGTGCCAGCCGCCCGGCGGGGTTGAACACTGAAGCTTTCTTT
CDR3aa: CASRPAGLNTEAFF

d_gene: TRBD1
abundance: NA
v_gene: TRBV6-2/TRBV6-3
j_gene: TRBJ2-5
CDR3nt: TGTGCCAGCAGCGGGACAGAAGAGACCCAGTACTTC
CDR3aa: CASSGTEETQYF

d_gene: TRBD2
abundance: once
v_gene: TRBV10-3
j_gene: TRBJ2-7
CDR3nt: TGTGCCATCACCCCGGGGGGTAGCGGGACCTACGAGCAGTACTTC
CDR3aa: CAITPGGSGTYEQYF

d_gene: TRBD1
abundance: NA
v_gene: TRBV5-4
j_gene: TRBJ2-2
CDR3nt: TGTGCCAGCAGCCGACAGGGGGCGCTTGGAGGGGAGCTGTTTTTT
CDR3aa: CASSRQGALGGELFF

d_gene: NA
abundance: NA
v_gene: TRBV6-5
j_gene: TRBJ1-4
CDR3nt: TGTGCCAGCAGTTACTCCCCCATGGGGGGTGAAAAACTGTTTTTT
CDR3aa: CASSYSPMGGEKLFF

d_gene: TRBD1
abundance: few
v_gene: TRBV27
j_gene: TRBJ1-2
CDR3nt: TGTGCCAGCAGTTTAGTCGCAGGGGGCAACTATGGCTACACCTTC
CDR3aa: CASSLVAGGNYGYTF

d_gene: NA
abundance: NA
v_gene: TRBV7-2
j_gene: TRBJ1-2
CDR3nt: TGTGCCAGCAGCTCCGGGACACAAGATGGCTACACCTTC
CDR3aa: CASSSGTQDGYTF

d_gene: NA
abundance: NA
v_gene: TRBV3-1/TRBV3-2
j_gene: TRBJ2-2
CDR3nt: TGTGCCAGCAGCCAAGGAGACTATAGTGGGGAGCTGTTTTTT
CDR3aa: CASSQGDYSGELFF

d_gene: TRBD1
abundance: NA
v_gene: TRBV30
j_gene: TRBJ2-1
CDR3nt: TGTGCCTGGAGCAGGGGGCATGAGCAGTTCTTC
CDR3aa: CAWSRGHEQFF

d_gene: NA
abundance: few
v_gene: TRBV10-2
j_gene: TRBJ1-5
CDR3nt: TGCGCCAGCAAAGGCCGGGTGGATCAGCCCCAGCATTTT
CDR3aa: CASKGRVDQPQHF

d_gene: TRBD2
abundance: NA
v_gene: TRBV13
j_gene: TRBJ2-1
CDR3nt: TGTGCCAGCAGCTGGCTAGCGGGTCAGAGCTCCTACAATGAGCAGTTCTTC
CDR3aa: CASSWLAGQSSYNEQFF

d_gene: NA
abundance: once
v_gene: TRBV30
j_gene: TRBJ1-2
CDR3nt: TGTGCCTGGAGCCTCCAGGACTACTATGGCTACACCTTC
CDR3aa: CAWSLQDYYGYTF

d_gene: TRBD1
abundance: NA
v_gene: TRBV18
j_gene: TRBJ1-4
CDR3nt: TGTGCCAGCTCACCCCGACAGGGGGCAGTTGCAAATGAAAAACTGTTTTTT
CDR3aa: CASSPRQGAVANEKLFF

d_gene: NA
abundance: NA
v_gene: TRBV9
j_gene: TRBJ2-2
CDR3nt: TGTGCCAGCAGCGTAGTAGGATCGGGACACCTCACCGGGGAGCTGTTTTTT
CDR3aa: CASSVVGSGHLTGELFF

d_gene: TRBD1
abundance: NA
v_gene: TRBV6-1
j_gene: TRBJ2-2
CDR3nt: TGTGCCAGCAGTGAAAAAAGGGGGCGGAGCACCGGGGAGCTGTTTTTT
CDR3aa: CASSEKRGRSTGELFF

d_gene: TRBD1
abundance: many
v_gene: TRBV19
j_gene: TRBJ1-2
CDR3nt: TGTGCCAGTAGTGGGACAGGGGTTGGAGGCTACACCTTC
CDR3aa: CASSGTGVGGYTF

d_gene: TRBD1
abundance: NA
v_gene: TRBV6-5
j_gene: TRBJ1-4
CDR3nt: TGTGCCAGCAGTTTTTCAGGGGGGAATGAAAAACTGTTTTTT
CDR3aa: CASSFSGGNEKLFF

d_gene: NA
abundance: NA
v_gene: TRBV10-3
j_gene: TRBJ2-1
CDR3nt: TGTGCCATTAGCGACTACAATGAGCAGTTCTTC
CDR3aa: CAISDYNEQFF

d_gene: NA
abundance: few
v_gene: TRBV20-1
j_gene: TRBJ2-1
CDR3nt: TGCAGTGCTGGGGGGAATGAGCAGTTCTTC
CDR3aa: CSAGGNEQFF

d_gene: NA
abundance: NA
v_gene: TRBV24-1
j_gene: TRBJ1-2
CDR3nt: TGTGCCACCCAGGATGACTATGGCTACACCTTC
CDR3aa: CATQDDYGYTF

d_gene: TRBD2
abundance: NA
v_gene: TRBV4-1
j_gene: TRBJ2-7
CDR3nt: TGCGCCAGCAGCCAAGGCCTAGCGGCCTCCTACGAGCAGTACTTC
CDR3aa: CASSQGLAASYEQYF

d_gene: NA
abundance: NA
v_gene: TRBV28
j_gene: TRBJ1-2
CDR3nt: TGTGCCAGCAGCCTGACACCATTCAAAGGCTTCGGCTACACCTTC
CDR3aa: CASSLTPFKGFGYTF

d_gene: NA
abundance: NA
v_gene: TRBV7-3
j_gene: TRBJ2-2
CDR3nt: TGTGCCAGCAGCCCCGGCGGGACGAACACCGGGGAGCTGTTTTTT
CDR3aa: CASSPGGTNTGELFF

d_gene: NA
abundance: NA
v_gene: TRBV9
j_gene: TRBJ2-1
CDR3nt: TGTGCCAGCAGCGTAGTAACGGGGGAGGAGACCTACAATGAGCAGTTCTTC
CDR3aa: CASSVVTGEETYNEQFF

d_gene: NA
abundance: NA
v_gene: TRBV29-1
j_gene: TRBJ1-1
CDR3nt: TGCAGCGCGGCCCAGGGAGGGTCGACTGAAGCTTTCTTT
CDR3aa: CSAAQGGSTEAFF

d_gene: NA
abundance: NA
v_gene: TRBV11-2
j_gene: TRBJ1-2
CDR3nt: TGTGCCAGCAGCCCCGACAGAACTAACTATGGCTACACCTTC
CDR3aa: CASSPDRTNYGYTF

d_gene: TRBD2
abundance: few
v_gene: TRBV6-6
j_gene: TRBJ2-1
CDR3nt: TGTGCCAGCAGTTGGGCAAGCGGGAACAATGAGCAGTTCTTC
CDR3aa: CASSWASGNNEQFF

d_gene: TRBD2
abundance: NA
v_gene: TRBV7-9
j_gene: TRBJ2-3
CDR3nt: TGTGCCAGCAGCTCCGGACTAGCGGGAGGAACAGATACGCAGTATTTT
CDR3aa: CASSSGLAGGTDTQYF

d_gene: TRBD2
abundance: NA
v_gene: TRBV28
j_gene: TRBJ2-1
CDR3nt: TGTGCCAGCGGCTTAGCGGGAGGCTACAATGAGCAGTTCTTC
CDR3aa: CASGLAGGYNEQFF

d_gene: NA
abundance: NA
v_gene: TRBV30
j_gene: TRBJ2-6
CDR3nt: TGTGCCTGGGAAAGGGGGTCCGGGGCCAACGTCCTGACTTTC
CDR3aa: CAWERGSGANVLTF

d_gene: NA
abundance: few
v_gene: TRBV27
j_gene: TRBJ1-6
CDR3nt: TGTGCCAGCAGTTTATCGAGGGGGAGAAGCTATAATTCACCCCTCCACTTT
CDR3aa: CASSLSRGRSYNSPLHF

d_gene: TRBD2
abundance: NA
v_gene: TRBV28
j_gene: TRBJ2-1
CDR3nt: TGTGCCAGCAGTATCGGCGGGAGGGTTTACAATGAGCAGTTCTTC
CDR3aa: CASSIGGRVYNEQFF

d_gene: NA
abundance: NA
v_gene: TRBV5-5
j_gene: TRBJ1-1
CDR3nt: TGTGCCAGCAGCTTGTGGCAGAACACTGAAGCTTTCTTT
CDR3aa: CASSLWQNTEAFF

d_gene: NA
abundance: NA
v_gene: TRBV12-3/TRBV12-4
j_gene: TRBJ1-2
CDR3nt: TGTGCCAGCAGTCAAGACAGGACGTATGGCTACACCTTC
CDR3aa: CASSQDRTYGYTF

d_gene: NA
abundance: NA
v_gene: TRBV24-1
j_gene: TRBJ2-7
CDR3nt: TGTGCCACCAGTGATCCCAGACAGACTGTCTACGAGCAGTACTTC
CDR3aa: CATSDPRQTVYEQYF

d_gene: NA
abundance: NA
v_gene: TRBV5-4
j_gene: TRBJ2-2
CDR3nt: TGTGCCAGCAGCTTGAACCCTAGCGTAAACACCGGGGAGCTGTTTTTT
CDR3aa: CASSLNPSVNTGELFF

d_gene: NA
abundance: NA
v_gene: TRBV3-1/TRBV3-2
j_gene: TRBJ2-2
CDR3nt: TGTGCCAGCAGCCAAACGGGACTTTTGAACACCGGGGAGCTGTTTTTT
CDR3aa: CASSQTGLLNTGELFF

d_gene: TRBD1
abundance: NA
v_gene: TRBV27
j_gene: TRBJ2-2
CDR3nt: TGTGCCAGCAGTTCTTGGACAGGGCTAAACACCGGGGAGCTGTTTTTT
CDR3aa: CASSSWTGLNTGELFF

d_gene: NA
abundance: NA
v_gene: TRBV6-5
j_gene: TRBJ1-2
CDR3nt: TGTGCCAGCAGCAGGACAAGTCCCAACTATGGCTACACCTTC
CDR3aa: CASSRTSPNYGYTF

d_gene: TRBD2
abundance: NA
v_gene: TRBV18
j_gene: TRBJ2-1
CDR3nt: TGTGCCAGCTCACCGAGGACTAGCGGGACTTACAATGAGCAGTTCTTC
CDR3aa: CASSPRTSGTYNEQFF

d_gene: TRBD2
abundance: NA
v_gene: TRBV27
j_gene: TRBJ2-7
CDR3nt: TGTGCCAGCAGTCCACGGACTAGCGGGAGGAACGAGCAGTACTTC
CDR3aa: CASSPRTSGRNEQYF

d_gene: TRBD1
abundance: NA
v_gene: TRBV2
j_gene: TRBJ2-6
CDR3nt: TGTGCCAGCACCCTGAATGGGGGACAGGGTTCTGGGGCCAACGTCCTGACTTTC
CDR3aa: CASTLNGGQGSGANVLTF

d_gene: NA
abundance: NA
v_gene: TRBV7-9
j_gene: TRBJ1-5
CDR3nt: TGTGCCAGCAGCTTCGAGAGCAATCAGCCCCAGCATTTT
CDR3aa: CASSFESNQPQHF

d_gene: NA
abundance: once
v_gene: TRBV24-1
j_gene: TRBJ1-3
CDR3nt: TGTGCCACCATGTCCTCGGTTGGAAACACCATATATTTT
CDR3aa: CATMSSVGNTIYF

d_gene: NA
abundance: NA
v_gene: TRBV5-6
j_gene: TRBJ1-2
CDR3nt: TGTGCCAGCAGCCCTCAGGGGATAGGCTACACCTTC
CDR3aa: CASSPQGIGYTF

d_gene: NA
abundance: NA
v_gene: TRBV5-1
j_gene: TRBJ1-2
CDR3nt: TGCGCCAGCAGTACAGACAGCAACTATGGCTACACCTTC
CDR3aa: CASSTDSNYGYTF

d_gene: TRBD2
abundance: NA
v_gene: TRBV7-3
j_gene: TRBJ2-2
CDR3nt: TGTGCCAGCAGCCCCTTTCGTAGCGGGAGTCCCGGGGAGCTGTTTTTT
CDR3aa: CASSPFRSGSPGELFF

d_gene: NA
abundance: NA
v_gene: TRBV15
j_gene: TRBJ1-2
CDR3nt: TGTGCCACCAGCAGAGATCAACAGATTCCCTATGGCTACACCTTC
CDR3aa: CATSRDQQIPYGYTF

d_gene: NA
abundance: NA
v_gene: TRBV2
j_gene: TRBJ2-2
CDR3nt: TGTGCCAGCAGGGACCCTAGCAGACCGAACACCGGGGAGCTGTTTTTT
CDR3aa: CASRDPSRPNTGELFF

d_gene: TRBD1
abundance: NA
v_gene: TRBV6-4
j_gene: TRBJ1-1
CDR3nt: TGTGCCAGCCCGGACCACTTACAGGGGATGAACACTGAAGCTTTCTTT
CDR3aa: CASPDHLQGMNTEAFF

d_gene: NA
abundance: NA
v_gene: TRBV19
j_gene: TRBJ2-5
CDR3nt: TGTGCCAGTAGTAATGCGGGGGCGGCTGGACAAGAGACCCAGTACTTC
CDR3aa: CASSNAGAAGQETQYF

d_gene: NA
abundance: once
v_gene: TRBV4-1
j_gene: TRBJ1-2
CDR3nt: TGCGCCAGCAGCCCATCCACCGGGGAAAACTATGGCTACACCTTC
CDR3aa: CASSPSTGENYGYTF

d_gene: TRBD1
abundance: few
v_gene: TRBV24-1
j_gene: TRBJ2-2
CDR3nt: TGTGCCACCGGACAGGAATACACCGGGGAGCTGTTTTTT
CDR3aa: CATGQEYTGELFF